The 21 T cell receptor beta chains listed next were all sequenced from one sample in a study of blood T cells in healthy people across ages. A second PCR, run for about 7 to 11 cycles, used a sample-barcoded 5' primer plus a J-beta primer mix. MiXCR, applied by TCRdb to the 5' RACE reads, yields one record per CDR3 protein. Seen here are under 2 million distinct CDR3 sequences, about 35% observed once, and the top ten hold about 11%. Sequencing was carried out using blood. The receptors were sampled from a woman between 25 and 40 years old in good health.

V usage is TRBV9 and J usage is TRBJ2-7, with D unclear. Germline lookup yields CDR1 SGDLS and CDR2 YYNGEE. This CDR3 is built from 16 residues. V shed 4 bases and J shed 0 bases, with 17 bases lying between them. CDR3 loop: CASSRALGSSSYEQYF. CDR3 coding DNA: TGTGCCAGCAGCCGAGCTTTGGGTTCAAGCTCCTACGAGCAGTACTTC.

V gene TRBV7-9 combines with J gene TRBJ1-5; D gene uncertain. Trimming took off 4 bases at V and 8 bases at J, with 12 bases between the two ends. Germline CDR1 SEHNR, CDR2 FQNEAQ (reference sequence). The CDR3 totals 13 residues. The CDR3 here is CASSSGWVEPQHF. DNA of the CDR3: TGTGCCAGCAGCTCGGGGTGGGTGGAGCCCCAGCATTTT.

The chain joins TRBV6-2 or TRBV6-3 to TRBJ2-7; D possibly corresponds to TRBD1 (6 bases). Germline CDR1 MNHEY, CDR2 SVGEGT. The CDR3 runs 19 residues. Trimming took 1 base from V and 2 from J, leaving 24 bases between them. CDR3 sequence reads: CASSYLDTNRVKHTYEQYF. As DNA, the CDR3 is TGTGCCAGCAGTTACTTGGACACCAACAGGGTGAAACATACCTACGAGCAGTACTTC.

This clonotype was picked up a small number of times. The chain links TRBV7-9 to TRBJ2-7; D not resolved. The V gene lost 5 bases and the J gene lost 5 bases, with 13 bases spanning the gap. The CDR3 loop spans 13 amino acids. Germline V gives CDR1 SEHNR, CDR2 FQNEAQ (reference sequence). CDR3: CASSPDDTHEQYF. The CDR3 nucleotides are TGTGCCAGCAGCCCGGATGACACCCACGAGCAGTACTTC.

The rearrangement uses TRBV20-1 and TRBJ2-7; the D gene is possibly TRBD2 (6 bases). Trimming took 0 bases from V and 2 from J, leaving 14 bases between them. The CDR3 contains 15 residues. CDR1 DFQATT and CDR2 SNEGSKA come from the germline V gene (reference sequence). The CDR3: CSARDPLGGAYEQYF. Here the CDR3 DNA reads TGCAGTGCTAGAGACCCCCTGGGGGGAGCCTACGAGCAGTACTTC.

CDR3 loop: CASSLSGPGGYNEQFF. The CDR3, as DNA: TGTGCCAGCAGTTTATCCGGGCCAGGGGGCTACAATGAGCAGTTCTTC. V is TRBV27 and J is TRBJ2-1; 7 positions agree with TRBD1. CDR1 is MNHEY and CDR2 is SMNVEV in the germline V gene (reference sequence). The length of the CDR3 is 16 residues. V dropped 0 bases and J dropped 3; count of bases not matched to a gene: 5.

This clonotype was observed at least ten times. The chain uses TRBV6-2 or TRBV6-3 and TRBJ2-7, with TRBD1 as a possible D gene (6 bases). Trimming shortened V by 8 bases and J by 3 bases, and 17 bases separated the two germline ends. Germline CDR1 MNHEY, CDR2 SVGEGT. The CDR3 is 14 amino acids. The CDR3 protein is CASYPSGTNYEQYF. CDR3 DNA: TGTGCCAGCTATCCCTCCGGGACAAACTACGAGCAGTACTTC.

The V call is TRBV9, the J call TRBJ2-4; the D is unclear. Germline V gives CDR1 SGDLS, CDR2 YYNGEE. Trimming removed 0 bases from V and 8 bases from J, with 12 bases in between. The CDR3 is 14 residues long. Here the CDR3 DNA reads TGTGCCAGCAGCGTAGTCTGGACCGAGGACATTCAGTACTTC. Protein: CASSVVWTEDIQYF.

The CDR3 region is CASSRTSGGITQYF. CDR3 coding DNA: TGTGCCAGCAGCAGGACTAGCGGGGGCATCACCCAGTACTTC. The genes are TRBV11-2 and TRBJ2-5; TRBD2 matches at 13 bases. Germline CDR1 and CDR2: SGHAT and FQNNGV. The CDR3 is made up of 14 amino acids. V was clipped by 5 bases and J by 8 bases; unmatched bases: 5.

The chain is built from TRBV10-3 and TRBJ2-4; 9 bases are a match to TRBD2. TRBJ2-7 explains the end of the DNA better; the J call may be wrong. The CDR3 spans 14 residues. CDR1 and CDR2 from the germline V gene are ENHRY and SYGVKD. The CDR3 DNA reads TGTGCCATCAGTGATAGCGGGAGTACCAACGAGCAGTACTTC. Amino acid sequence: CAISDSGSTNEQYF.

V usage is TRBV9 and J usage is TRBJ1-2; possible D gene TRBD1, 5 bases. Germline values: CDR1 SGDLS, CDR2 YYNGEE. V was shortened by 4 bases and J by 6 bases, with 19 bases between the two germline ends. This CDR3 spans 15 amino acids. CDR3 loop: CASSPSGTDPNGYTF. The CDR3 coding sequence is TGTGCCAGCAGCCCCTCCGGGACGGACCCGAATGGCTACACCTTC.

The V call is TRBV4-1, the J call TRBJ1-5, with D tentatively TRBD1 (5 bases). The CDR3 sequence is 16 residues long. The V end lost 3 bases, the J end lost 5 bases, and 17 bases lay between the germline ends. The germline V gene has CDR1 MGHRA and CDR2 YSYEKL. The CDR3 nucleotides read TGCGCCAGCAGCCAGGCCGCCGGGGCGCCCCATCAGCCCCAGCATTTT. Amino acid sequence: CASSQAAGAPHQPQHF.

The CDR3 DNA sequence: TGTGCCAGCGAAAACAGCCCCATGAACACTGAAGCTTTCTTT. Amino acid sequence: CASENSPMNTEAFF. This chain joins TRBV7-2 and TRBJ1-1; D is uncertain. CDR3 size: 14 residues. Deletions cut 8 bases from V and 0 bases from J, with 13 bases between. Germline-derived CDR1 and CDR2 are SGHTA and FQGNSA.

This clonotype was observed a handful of times. The chain is built from TRBV20-1 and TRBJ2-5; 11 bases align to TRBD2. V trimming: 1 base; J trimming: 5 bases; junction bases outside the gene matches: 18. The length of the CDR3 is 19 residues. CDR1 DFQATT and CDR2 SNEGSKA come from the germline V gene (reference sequence). The CDR3 sequence is CSARASGTSGPQAGETQYF. The CDR3 nucleotides read TGCAGTGCTAGAGCGTCCGGGACTAGCGGTCCTCAGGCGGGTGAGACCCAGTACTTC.

The table lists this clonotype with many counts. The CDR3 reads CSAMGGDSYNEQFF. The CDR3 DNA sequence: TGCAGTGCCATGGGGGGGGATTCCTACAATGAGCAGTTCTTC. V is TRBV20-1 and J is TRBJ2-1, with 7 bases fitting TRBD2. The CDR3 loop spans 14 amino acids. The ends lost 6 bases at V and 1 base at J; junction bases unmatched: 6. The germline CDR1 and CDR2 sequences are DFQATT and SNEGSKA (reference sequence).

The sample holds a few counts of this clonotype. The chain has TRBV20-1 and TRBJ2-2; D perhaps matches TRBD1 (6 bases). From germline, CDR1 is DFQATT and CDR2 SNEGSKA (reference sequence). With 2 bases removed from V and 1 base from J, the gap between germline ends came to 14 bases. The CDR3 spans 16 residues. The CDR3 loop is CSARTHRVENTGELFF. CDR3 sequence (DNA): TGCAGTGCTAGAACCCACAGGGTGGAGAACACCGGGGAGCTGTTTTTT.

The chain employs TRBV9 and TRBJ1-6; D is uncertain. CDR3 length equals 17 residues. V was trimmed by 3 bases and J by 0 bases, leaving 13 bases between them. CDR1 is SGDLS, CDR2 YYNGEE, per germline. This CDR3 reads CASSGSKSSSYNSPLHF. CDR3 bases: TGTGCCAGCAGCGGTTCTAAGAGCAGCTCCTATAATTCACCCCTCCACTTT.

This chain links TRBV7-6 with TRBJ2-3, with D perhaps TRBD1 or TRBD2 (6 bases each). Germline V gives CDR1 SGHVS, CDR2 FNYEAQ. This CDR3 contains 17 residues. The germline V and J ends were trimmed by 5 bases and 4 bases, with 22 bases remaining between them. The CDR3 coding sequence is TGTGCCAGCAGCCCTCCGGGGGCCCCATTGCCCTCAGATACGCAGTATTTT. The encoded protein is CASSPPGAPLPSDTQYF.

This clonotype was counted many times. The chain couples TRBV29-1 to TRBJ2-3, with D perhaps matching TRBD1 or TRBD2 (5 bases each). This CDR3 is 19 amino acids long. The V end lost 4 bases, the J end lost 0 bases, and 26 bases lay between the germline ends. The V gene's germline CDR1 is SQVTM and CDR2 ANQGSEA. The CDR3 spells CSVGGGPYVAEESTDTQYF. CDR3 sequence (DNA): TGCAGCGTTGGGGGCGGGCCCTACGTAGCCGAGGAAAGCACAGATACGCAGTATTTT.

The chain recombines TRBV15 with TRBJ1-2, with TRBD1 matching over 9 bases. The CDR3 contains 15 residues. V was pared by 3 bases and J by 2 bases, with 4 bases of the junction left unmatched. Germline V gene sequence: CDR1 LNHNV, CDR2 YYDKDF (reference sequence). CDR3 in DNA: TGTGCCACCAGCAGGGAGGGACAGGGAAACTATGGCTACACCTTC. Translated, it gives CATSREGQGNYGYTF.

The chain links TRBV4-1 to TRBJ1-3; D is ambiguous. Trimming cost V 0 bases and J 1 base, with 13 bases left between them. Germline CDR1 MGHRA, CDR2 YSYEKL. The CDR3 contains 17 residues. The CDR3 DNA follows: TGCGCCAGCAGCCAAGATTGGTCTGCGAGGTCTGGAAACACCATATATTTT. It yields the protein CASSQDWSARSGNTIYF.